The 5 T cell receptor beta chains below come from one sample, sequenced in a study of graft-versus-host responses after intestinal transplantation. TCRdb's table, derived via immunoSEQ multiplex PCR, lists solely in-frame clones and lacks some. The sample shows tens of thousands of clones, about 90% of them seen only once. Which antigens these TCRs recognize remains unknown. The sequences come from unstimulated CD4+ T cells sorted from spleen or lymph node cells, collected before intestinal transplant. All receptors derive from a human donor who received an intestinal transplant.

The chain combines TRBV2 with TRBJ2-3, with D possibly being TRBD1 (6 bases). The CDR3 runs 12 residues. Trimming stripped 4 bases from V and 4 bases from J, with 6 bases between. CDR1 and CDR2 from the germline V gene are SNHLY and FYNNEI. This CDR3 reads CASSGTADTQYF. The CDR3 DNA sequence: TGTGCCAGCAGTGGGACAGCAGATACGCAGTATTTT.

CDR3 sequence: CASSLATSMNTEAFF. CDR3 nucleotides: TGTGCCAGCAGCTTGGCTACGTCTATGAACACTGAAGCTTTCTTT. The rearrangement uses TRBV5-4 and TRBJ1-1; D remains unclear. From germline, CDR1 is SGHNT and CDR2 YYREEE (reference sequence). The CDR3 covers 15 residues. Between the trimmed V and J ends, which lost 0 bases and 0 bases, there was a span of 9 bases.

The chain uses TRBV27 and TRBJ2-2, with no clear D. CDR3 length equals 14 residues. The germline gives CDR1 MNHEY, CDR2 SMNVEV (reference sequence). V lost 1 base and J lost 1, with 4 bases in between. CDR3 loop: CASSLWRNTGELFF. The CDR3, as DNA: TGTGCCAGCAGTTTATGGAGGAACACCGGGGAGCTGTTTTTT.

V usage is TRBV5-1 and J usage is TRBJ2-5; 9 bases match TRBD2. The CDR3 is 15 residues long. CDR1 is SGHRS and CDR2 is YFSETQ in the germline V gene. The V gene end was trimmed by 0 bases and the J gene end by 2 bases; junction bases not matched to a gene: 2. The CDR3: CASSLASGTQETQYF. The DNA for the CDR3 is TGCGCCAGCAGCTTGGCTAGCGGGACACAAGAGACCCAGTACTTC.

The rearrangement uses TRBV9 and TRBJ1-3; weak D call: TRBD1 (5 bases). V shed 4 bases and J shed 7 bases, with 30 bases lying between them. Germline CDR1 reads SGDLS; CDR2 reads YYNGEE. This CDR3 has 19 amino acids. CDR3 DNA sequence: TGTGCCAGCAGCCCTATGGGGGGATCCGCTTGGAGAGGTTGGAACACCATATATTTT. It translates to CASSPMGGSAWRGWNTIYF. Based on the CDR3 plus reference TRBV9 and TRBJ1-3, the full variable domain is DSGVTQTPKHLITATGQRVTLRCSPRSGDLSVYWYQQSLDQGLQFLIQYYNGEERAKGNILERFSAQQFPDLHSELNLSSLELGDSALYFCASSPMGGSAWRGWNTIYFGEGSWLTVV.